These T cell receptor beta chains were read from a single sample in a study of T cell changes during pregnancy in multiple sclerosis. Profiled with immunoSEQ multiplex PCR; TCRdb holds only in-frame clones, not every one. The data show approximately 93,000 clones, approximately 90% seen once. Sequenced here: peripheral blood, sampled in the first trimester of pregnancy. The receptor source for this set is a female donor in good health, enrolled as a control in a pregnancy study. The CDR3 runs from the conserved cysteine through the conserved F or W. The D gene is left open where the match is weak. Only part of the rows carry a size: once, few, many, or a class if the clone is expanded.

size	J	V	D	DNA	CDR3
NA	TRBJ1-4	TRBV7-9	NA	TGTGCCAGCAGCCGTCCTGGAGGCACTACTGCAACTAATGAAAAACTGTTTTTT	CASSRPGGTTATNEKLFF
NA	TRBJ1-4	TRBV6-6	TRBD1	TGTGCCAGCCTTAGGGACAGCCTAAATGAAAAACTGTTTTTT	CASLRDSLNEKLFF
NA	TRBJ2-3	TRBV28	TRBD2	TGTGCCAGCAGTTCCCATGGACTAGCGGGGTTGGGTACGCAGTATTTT	CASSSHGLAGLGTQYF
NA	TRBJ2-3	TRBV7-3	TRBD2	TGTGCCAGCAGCCCCCGGGCTAGCGGGGGAGATACGCAGTATTTT	CASSPRASGGDTQYF
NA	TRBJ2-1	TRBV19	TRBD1	TGTGCCAGTACCCCCGGGACAGGGATCTACAATGAGCAGTTCTTC	CASTPGTGIYNEQFF
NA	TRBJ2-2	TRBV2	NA	TGTGCCAGCAGCGAAATCGCGGCCGGGGAGCTGTTTTTT	CASSEIAAGELFF
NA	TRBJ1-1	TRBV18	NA	TGTGCCAGCTCACCAGGGCAGCAGACGAACACTGAAGCTTTCTTT	CASSPGQQTNTEAFF
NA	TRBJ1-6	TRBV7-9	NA	TGTGCCAGCAGCTTACCCGGGGAAAATTCACCCCTCCACTTT	CASSLPGENSPLHF
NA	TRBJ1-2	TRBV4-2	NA	TGTGCCAGCAGCCGACCGGGACAAGTAGCTAACTATGGCTACACCTTC	CASSRPGQVANYGYTF
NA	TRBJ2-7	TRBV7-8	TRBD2	TGTGCCAGCAGCTCGGTTTCCTCGACTAGCGGAGAATACGAGCAGTACTTC	CASSSVSSTSGEYEQYF
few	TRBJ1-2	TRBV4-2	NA	TGTGCCAGCAGCCCCGACAGTAACTATGGCTACACCTTC	CASSPDSNYGYTF
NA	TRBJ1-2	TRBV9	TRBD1	TGTGCCAGCAGTCCCGCAGGGGGGCTCCAATCCAACTATGGCTACACCTTC	CASSPAGGLQSNYGYTF
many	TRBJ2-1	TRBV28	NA	TGTGCCAGCAGATTGAGGACACAGTACAATGAGCAGTTCTTC	CASRLRTQYNEQFF
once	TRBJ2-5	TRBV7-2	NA	TGTGCCAGCAGCTTAGACCCAGGGGAAGAGACCCAGTACTTC	CASSLDPGEETQYF
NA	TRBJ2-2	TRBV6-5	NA	TGTGCCAGCAGTTACTCATGGGGGGACCCCGGGGAGCTGTTTTTT	CASSYSWGDPGELFF
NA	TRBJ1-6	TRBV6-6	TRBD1	TGTGCCAGCAGCCCTAGGGACAGGGTAAATTCACCCCTCCACTTT	CASSPRDRVNSPLHF
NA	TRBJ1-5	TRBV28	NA	TGTGCCAGCAGCCTAGAAAATCAGCCCCAGCATTTT	CASSLENQPQHF
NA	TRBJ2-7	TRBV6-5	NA	TGTGCCAGCATGTCCACGGGACATCATTCCTACGAGCAGTACTTC	CASMSTGHHSYEQYF
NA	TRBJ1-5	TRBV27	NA	TGTGCCAGCAGTTTATCACGCGCCACCAATCAGCCCCAGCATTTT	CASSLSRATNQPQHF
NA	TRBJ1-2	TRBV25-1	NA	TGTGCCAGCAGTGAATACGAGGGCGGACTAACTAACTATGGCTACACCTTC	CASSEYEGGLTNYGYTF
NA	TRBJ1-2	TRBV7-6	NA	TGTGCCAGCAGCTTAGCGGAGCGCTATGGCTACACCTTC	CASSLAERYGYTF
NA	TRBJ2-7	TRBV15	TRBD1	TGTGCCACCAGCTCCGGGACAGGGTTCGAGCAGTACTTC	CATSSGTGFEQYF
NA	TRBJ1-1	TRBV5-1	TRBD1	TGCGCCAGCAGCATGACAGGGTCGGACACTGAAGCTTTCTTT	CASSMTGSDTEAFF
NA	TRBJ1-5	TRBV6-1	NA	TGTGCCAGTTTCAGGGGTAGCAATCAGCCCCAGCATTTT	CASFRGSNQPQHF
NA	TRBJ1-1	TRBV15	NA	TGTGCCACCAGCAGGGACGGGGAGAACACTGAAGCTTTCTTT	CATSRDGENTEAFF
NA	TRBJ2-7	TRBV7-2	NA	TGTGCCAGCAGCCCCAGGGTCGGCTACGAGCAGTACTTC	CASSPRVGYEQYF
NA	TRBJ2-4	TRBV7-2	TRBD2	TGTGCCAGCAGCCCCACTAGCGGAGGGTACATTCAGTACTTC	CASSPTSGGYIQYF
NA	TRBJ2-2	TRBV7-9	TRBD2	TGTGCCAGCAGCTTAGCGCGTTTCCTAGCGGTGAGCACCGGGGAGCTGTTTTTT	CASSLARFLAVSTGELFF
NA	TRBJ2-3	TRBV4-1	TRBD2	TGCGCCAGCAGCCATGACCGCCGGGACTATAAGGGTACGCAGTATTTT	CASSHDRRDYKGTQYF
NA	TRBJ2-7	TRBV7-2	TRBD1	TGTGCCAGCAGTAGACAGGGAAACTACGAGCAGTACTTC	CASSRQGNYEQYF
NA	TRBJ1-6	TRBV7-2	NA	TGTGCCAGCAGTCCGCCAGGGAACTATTCACCCCTCCACTTT	CASSPPGNYSPLHF
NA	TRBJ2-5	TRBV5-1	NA	TGCGCCAGCAGCTTGGTGGGACAAGGAGAGACCCAGTACTTC	CASSLVGQGETQYF
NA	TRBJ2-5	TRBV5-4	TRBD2	TGTGCCAGCAGCCCTAAGCGGGGGCGGGGGAAGGAGGAGACCCAGTACTTC	CASSPKRGRGKEETQYF